This T cell receptor beta chain comes out of a study of radiotherapy plus CTLA-4 blockade in lung cancer (dated by TCRdb to the late 2010s). Some background on the complete study: Objective responses occurred in roughly 19% of enrolled patients, and over 30% achieved disease control.

In this study, focal radiation therapy paired with CTLA-4 blockade (ipilimumab) was tested in patients who had chemo-refractory metastatic non-small-cell lung cancer. The research as a whole found: After treatment with radiotherapy and ipilimumab, TCR clones that originated in tumors expanded in peripheral blood. The strongest predictors of response were reported to be early dynamic shifts in blood T cell clones along with a rise in serum interferon-beta following radiation.

With respect to this clone: It has no known antigen specificity. No much larger clone is present one base from it, and per-base qualities are unavailable.

At the junction V is shortened by 3 bases and J by 6 bases; bases outside the gene matches: 2. Reading the germline V gene (reference sequence) gives CDR1 SSHAT and CDR2 FNYEAQ. The CDR3 spans 13 residues, from the cysteine through the phenylalanine. Just the 39-base CDR3 DNA is kept, in frame starting at base 1. Receptor libraries were prepared by the immunoSEQ multiplex PCR assay. Not all clones reach the TCRdb copy of this immuneACCESS table, which keeps in-frame sequences only. Checked studies attribute under half of the gap to unresolved V genes and leave the rest unexplained. Present in this sample are 90,000 to 100,000 clones, about four fifths of which were seen just once. The ten largest clones represent around 2.8% of the sample.

Sequenced here: peripheral blood, sampled from a patient treated with radiotherapy plus ipilimumab. Here the chain combines TRBV7-7 and TRBJ2-1; the central 7 bases match TRBD1. The origin of this receptor is a human donor with non-small cell lung cancer who had a partial response to radiotherapy plus ipilimumab. Some clones in this sample may be carry-over from other donors' samples. In nucleotides, the sequence is TGTGCCAGCAGCTTGGACAGGAGCAATGAGCAGTTCTTC. It specifies CASSLDRSNEQFF.